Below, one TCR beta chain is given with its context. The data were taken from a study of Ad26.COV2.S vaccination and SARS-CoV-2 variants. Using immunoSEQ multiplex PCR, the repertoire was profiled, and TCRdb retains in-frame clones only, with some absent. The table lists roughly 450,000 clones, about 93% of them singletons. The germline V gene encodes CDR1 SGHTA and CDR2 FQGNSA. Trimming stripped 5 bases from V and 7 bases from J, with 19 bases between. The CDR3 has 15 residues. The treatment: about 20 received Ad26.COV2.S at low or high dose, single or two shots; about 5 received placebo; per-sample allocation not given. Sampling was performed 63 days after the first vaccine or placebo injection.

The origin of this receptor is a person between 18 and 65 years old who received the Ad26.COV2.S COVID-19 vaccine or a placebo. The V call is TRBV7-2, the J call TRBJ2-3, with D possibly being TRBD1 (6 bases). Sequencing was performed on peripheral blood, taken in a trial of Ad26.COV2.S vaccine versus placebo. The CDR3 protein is CASSHGQNRGNTQYF. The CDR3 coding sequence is TGTGCCAGCAGCCATGGACAGAACCGTGGGAATACGCAGTATTTT. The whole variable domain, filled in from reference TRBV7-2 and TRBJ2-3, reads GAGVSQSPSNKVTEKGKDVELRCDPISGHTALYWYRQSLGQGLEFLIYFQGNSAPDKSGLPSDRFSAERTGGSVSTLTIQRTQQEDSAVYLCASSHGQNRGNTQYFGPGTRLTVL.